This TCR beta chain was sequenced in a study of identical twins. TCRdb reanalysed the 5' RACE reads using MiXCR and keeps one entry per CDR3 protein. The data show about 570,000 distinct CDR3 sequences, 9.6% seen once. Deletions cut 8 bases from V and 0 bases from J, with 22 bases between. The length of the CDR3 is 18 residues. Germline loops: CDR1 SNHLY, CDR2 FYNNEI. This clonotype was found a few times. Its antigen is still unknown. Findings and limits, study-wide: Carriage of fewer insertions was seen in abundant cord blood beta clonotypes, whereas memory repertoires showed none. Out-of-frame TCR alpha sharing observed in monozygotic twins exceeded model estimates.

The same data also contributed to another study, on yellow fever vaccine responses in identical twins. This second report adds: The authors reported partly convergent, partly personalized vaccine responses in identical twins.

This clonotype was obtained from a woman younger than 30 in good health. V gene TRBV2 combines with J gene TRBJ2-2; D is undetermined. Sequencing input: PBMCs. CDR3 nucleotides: TGTGCCAGCTGGTCCCCCTCTAGACAAACCACGAACACCGGGGAGCTGTTTTTT. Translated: CASWSPSRQTTNTGELFF.